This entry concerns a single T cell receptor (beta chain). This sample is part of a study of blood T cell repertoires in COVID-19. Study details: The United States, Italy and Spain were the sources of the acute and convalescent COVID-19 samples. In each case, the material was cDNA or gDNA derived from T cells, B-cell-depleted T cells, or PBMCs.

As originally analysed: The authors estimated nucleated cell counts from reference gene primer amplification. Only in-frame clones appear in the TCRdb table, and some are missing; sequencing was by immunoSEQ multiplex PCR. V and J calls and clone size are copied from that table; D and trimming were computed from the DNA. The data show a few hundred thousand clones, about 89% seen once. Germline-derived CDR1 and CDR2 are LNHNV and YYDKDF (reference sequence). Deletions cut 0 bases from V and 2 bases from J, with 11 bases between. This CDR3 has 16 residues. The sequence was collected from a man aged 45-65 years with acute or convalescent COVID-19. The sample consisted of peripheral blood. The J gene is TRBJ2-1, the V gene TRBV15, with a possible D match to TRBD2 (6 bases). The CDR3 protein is CATSRDRGGPYNEQFF. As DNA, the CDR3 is TGTGCCACCAGCAGAGATCGGGGAGGTCCCTACAATGAGCAGTTCTTC.